The clone carrying this T cell receptor beta chain has at least ten counts. The antigen remains unidentified. The CDR3 loop spans 15 amino acids. Deletions cut 4 bases from V and 4 bases from J, with 16 bases between. Germline V lookup: CDR1 SEHNR, CDR2 FQNEAQ (reference sequence). The total RNA that was extracted per sample amounted to at least 5.5 micrograms. This entry belongs to a study of blood T cells in healthy people across ages. Then a second PCR, running about 7 to 11 cycles, was carried out with a sample-barcoded 5' primer and a J-beta primer mix. Every individual sample yielded 3 million or more paired-end reads (each containing CDR3). TCRdb recomputed calls from the 5' RACE reads with MiXCR, one row per CDR3 protein. In the table there are some 900,000 distinct CDR3 sequences, about 30% of which are singletons. Study-wide results and caveats: Donor CMV status, an unknown factor, possibly confounded changes in expanded clonotypes.

The specimen was blood. The receptor's source is a woman older than 75 in good health. The genes are TRBV7-9 and TRBJ2-5; D remains unclear. The DNA of the CDR3 is TGTGCCAGCAGCTCAGGAAGCGCAATAAGAGAGACCCAGTACTTC. Translating it yields CASSSGSAIRETQYF. Using reference TRBV7-9 and TRBJ2-5 for the parts outside the CDR3, the full variable domain is DTGVSQNPRHKITKRGQNVTFRCDPISEHNRLYWYRQTLGQGPEFLTYFQNEAQLEKSRLLSDRFSAERPKGSFSTLEIQRTEQGDSAMYLCASSSGSAIRETQYFGPGTRLLVL.